These T cell receptor beta chains were read from a single sample in a study of neurological immune-mediated disorders. Each CDR3 protein is one row after TCRdb ran MiXCR on the 5' RACE reads. The sample has 75,000 to 85,000 distinct CDR3 sequences; 15% to 20% are singletons. Sample: PBMCs. The receptors shown here come from a woman aged 40 to 50 in good health. The CDR3 runs from the conserved cysteine through the conserved F or W. D genes are given only for firm matches. Expanded clones get a size class; other rows say once, few or many, or leave the size out.

j_call | cdr3_length | v_call | clone_size | d_call | cdr3_aa | cdr3_nt
TRBJ2-6 | 16 | TRBV20-1 | many | NA | CSARAQASSGANVLTF | TGCAGTGCTAGAGCACAGGCCAGCTCTGGGGCCAACGTCCTGACTTTC
TRBJ2-4 | 16 | TRBV21-1 | many | NA | CASSSTGGGAQPIQYF | TGTGCCAGCAGCTCGACTGGCGGGGGGGCCCAACCCATTCAGTACTTC
TRBJ2-5 | 13 | TRBV20-1 | few | TRBD2 | CSAPSGGQETQYF | TGCAGTGCTCCTAGCGGGGGGCAAGAGACCCAGTACTTC
TRBJ2-5 | 15 | TRBV12-5 | many | TRBD1 | CASGPSGTGSKTQYF | TGTGCTAGTGGTCCATCCGGGACAGGGAGTAAGACCCAGTACTTC
TRBJ2-5 | 14 | TRBV6-5 | many | NA | CASSYAPRGKTQYF | TGTGCCAGCAGTTACGCGCCAAGGGGGAAGACCCAGTACTTC
TRBJ2-5 | 13 | TRBV7-2 | few | TRBD2 | CASSLGTTETQYF | TGTGCCAGCAGCCTCGGGACTACCGAGACCCAGTACTTC
TRBJ2-6 | 19 | TRBV5-4 | many | NA | CASSFGGTPLKSGANVLTF | TGTGCCAGCAGCTTCGGGGGGACACCCCTGAAGAGTGGGGCCAACGTCCTGACTTTC
TRBJ2-3 | 15 | TRBV5-1 | NA | TRBD2 | CASSQTYGTSSTQYF | TGCGCCAGCAGCCAAACTTACGGGACTAGCAGTACGCAGTATTTT
TRBJ2-3 | 18 | TRBV6-1 | many | TRBD2 | CASSERNRGTSKADTQYF | TGTGCCAGCAGTGAGCGCAATCGAGGGACTAGTAAGGCAGATACGCAGTATTTT
TRBJ2-1 | 16 | TRBV20-1 | many | NA | CSARTIDSTSYNEQFF | TGCAGTGCTAGAACTATCGACAGCACCTCCTACAATGAGCAGTTCTTC
TRBJ2-1 | 15 | TRBV14 | few | TRBD2 | CASSQVGLAEGMQFF | TGTGCCAGCAGCCAAGTTGGACTAGCGGAGGGTATGCAGTTCTTC
TRBJ2-5 | 15 | TRBV5-1 | many | TRBD1 | CASSLEDRDEKTQYF | TGCGCCAGCAGCTTGGAAGACAGGGACGAGAAGACCCAGTACTTC
TRBJ2-1 | 12 | TRBV7-8 | few | TRBD2 | CASSGRGSRGIF | TGTGCCAGCAGCGGGCGCGGGAGCAGAGGGATCTTC
TRBJ2-3 | 14 | TRBV20-1 | many | TRBD2 | CSARDKLAVDTQYF | TGCAGTGCTAGAGATAAACTAGCGGTAGATACGCAGTATTTT
TRBJ1-2 | 14 | TRBV7-2 | many | NA | CASSFLGGDYGYTF | TGTGCCAGCAGCTTCCTAGGGGGGGACTATGGCTACACCTTC
TRBJ1-4 | 18 | TRBV7-8 | many | NA | CASSKGQLFHATNEKLFF | TGTGCCAGCAGCAAAGGACAGCTCTTTCATGCAACTAATGAAAAACTGTTTTTT
TRBJ2-7 | 14 | TRBV7-9 | NA | TRBD2 | CASSFSGSVYEQYF | TGTGCCAGCAGCTTCAGCGGGAGCGTCTACGAGCAGTACTTC
TRBJ1-2 | 16 | TRBV12-3/TRBV12-4 | many | TRBD1 | CASSPLRTGGNYGYTF | TGTGCCAGCAGTCCCCTCCGGACAGGGGGCAACTATGGCTACACCTTC
TRBJ2-1 | 15 | TRBV6-5 | NA | TRBD2 | CASTLGLSGDNEQFF | TGTGCCAGCACGTTGGGACTATCGGGAGATAATGAGCAGTTCTTC
TRBJ2-2 | 15 | TRBV15 | many | NA | CATSRVPRNTGELFF | TGTGCCACCAGCAGAGTACCAAGGAACACCGGGGAGCTGTTTTTT
TRBJ2-1 | 16 | TRBV10-3 | many | NA | CAISEEWVGGNNEQFF | TGTGCCATCAGTGAAGAATGGGTCGGCGGAAACAATGAGCAGTTCTTC
TRBJ1-1 | 12 | TRBV20-1 | NA | TRBD1 | CSARTGGTEAFF | TGCAGTGCCAGGACAGGGGGCACTGAAGCTTTCTTT
TRBJ2-1 | 12 | TRBV27 | many | NA | CASSEGRNEQFF | TGTGCCAGCAGTGAGGGCAGAAATGAGCAGTTCTTC
TRBJ2-1 | 17 | TRBV15 | many | TRBD2 | CATSRETSGASYNEQFF | TGTGCCACCAGCAGAGAAACTAGCGGGGCCTCCTACAATGAGCAGTTCTTC
TRBJ2-7 | 14 | TRBV18 | many | NA | CASSPKSQGGEQYF | TGTGCCAGCTCACCAAAGTCACAGGGCGGCGAGCAGTACTTC
TRBJ1-5 | 17 | TRBV6-6 | many | NA | CASSYGGDKFRNQPQHF | TGTGCCAGCAGTTACGGCGGGGACAAATTCCGCAATCAGCCCCAGCATTTT
TRBJ2-1 | 14 | TRBV5-1 | NA | NA | CVSNNAIGSNEPFF | TGCGTCAGCAATAACGCGATAGGTAGCAATGAGCCGTTCTTC
TRBJ1-1 | 13 | TRBV7-3 | many | NA | CASSPTGNTEAFF | TGTGCCAGCAGCCCCACAGGAAACACTGAAGCTTTCTTT
TRBJ2-3 | 14 | TRBV10-3 | NA | TRBD1 | CAITETGGTDTQYF | TGTGCCATCACCGAAACAGGGGGCACAGATACGCAGTATTTT
TRBJ1-6 | 15 | TRBV5-1 | many | NA | CASSLREATNSPLHF | TGCGCCAGCAGCTTGAGGGAGGCGACTAATTCACCCCTCCACTTT
TRBJ2-1 | 17 | TRBV20-1 | once | TRBD2 | CSARSGTSGAPSDEQFF | TGCAGTGCTAGATCAGGGACTAGCGGGGCCCCGAGCGATGAGCAGTTCTTC
TRBJ1-2 | 13 | TRBV20-1 | many | NA | CSARVPGSYGYTF | TGCAGTGCTAGAGTTCCGGGTTCTTATGGCTACACCTTC
TRBJ1-4 | 16 | TRBV5-1 | NA | NA | CASSLNPGATNEKLFF | TGCGCCAGCAGCTTAAACCCTGGAGCAACTAATGAAAAACTGTTTTTT
TRBJ2-3 | 14 | TRBV12-3/TRBV12-4 | many | NA | CASSLAGGTDTQYF | TGTGCCAGCAGTTTAGCGGGGGGCACAGATACGCAGTATTTT
TRBJ2-1 | 11 | TRBV28 | NA | NA | CASSFIEAQFF | TGTGCCAGCAGTTTTATAGAAGCGCAGTTCTTC
TRBJ2-3 | 18 | TRBV12-3/TRBV12-4 | many | NA | CASRSRRGGVTITDTQYF | TGTGCCAGCAGGTCCAGGCGCGGCGGGGTAACCATCACAGATACGCAGTATTTT
TRBJ2-7 | 16 | TRBV27 | many | TRBD2 | CASSRGTSGKSYEQYF | TGTGCCAGCAGTAGAGGGACTAGCGGAAAGTCCTACGAGCAGTACTTC
TRBJ2-1 | 14 | TRBV7-9 | many | NA | CASLSPGGYNEQFF | TGTGCCAGCTTATCCCCCGGGGGCTACAATGAGCAGTTCTTC
TRBJ1-5 | 15 | TRBV27 | many | TRBD1 | CASPDYRGGSQPQHF | TGTGCCAGCCCAGACTACAGGGGAGGCAGTCAGCCCCAGCATTTT
TRBJ2-3 | 11 | TRBV7-2 | NA | NA | CASSGLRTQYF | TGTGCCAGTAGCGGCCTTCGCACGCAGTATTTT